These 14 T cell receptor beta chains came from one sample sequenced in a study. Each CDR3 protein is one row after TCRdb ran MiXCR on the RT-PCR reads. The table lists about 680,000 distinct CDR3 sequences, about 14% of them singletons. Input material: memory CD4+ T cells from blood. These receptors were obtained from a female donor in good health, serving as a healthy control.

Ten or more counts support this clonotype. The V and J genes are TRBV10-3 and TRBJ2-2, with 14 nucleotides matching TRBD2. The CDR3 covers 22 residues. V shed 6 bases and J 4 bases; nucleotides not matched to a gene: 22. Germline CDR1 ENHRY, CDR2 SYGVKD. The chain's CDR3 is CAIRANSGQTGLAGGSTGELFF. The CDR3 region has the DNA TGTGCCATCAGGGCTAACTCTGGACAGACTGGACTAGCGGGAGGTAGCACCGGGGAGCTGTTTTTT.

The chain recombines TRBV4-3 with TRBJ2-2; D unclear. V lost 0 bases and J lost 1, with 12 bases in between. From germline, CDR1 is LGHNA and CDR2 YSLEER. This CDR3 contains 17 residues. CDR3 nucleotides: TGCGCCAGCAGCCAAGATTATGGGGTGCAGAACACCGGGGAGCTGTTTTTT. Translating it yields CASSQDYGVQNTGELFF.

The V call is TRBV20-1, the J call TRBJ1-2; 7 bases match TRBD1. The CDR3 consists of 14 residues. Trimming at V came to 6 bases and at J to 3 bases, leaving 10 bases not matched to a gene. The V gene's germline CDR1 is DFQATT and CDR2 SNEGSKA (reference sequence). The DNA of the CDR3 is TGCAGTGCCGCACCAAGACAGGGCTACTATGGCTACACCTTC. This gives the protein CSAAPRQGYYGYTF.

This clonotype occurred a few times. This sequence joins TRBV5-1 and TRBJ1-4; 8 nucleotides align to TRBD1. This CDR3 is built from 15 residues. CDR1 SGHRS and CDR2 YFSETQ come from the germline V gene. Germline trimming cut 0 bases from V and 6 bases from J; bases unmatched to any gene: 4. In DNA form, the CDR3 reads TGCGCCAGCAGCTTGGGGACGGGACAGGATGAAAAACTGTTTTTT. Its protein is CASSLGTGQDEKLFF.

This sequence joins TRBV19 and TRBJ2-1, with D hard to call. The CDR3 is 11 amino acids. Trimming left V 7 bases short and J 6 bases short, with 7 bases between. Germline CDR1 reads LNHDA; CDR2 reads SQIVND (reference sequence). As DNA, the CDR3 is TGTGCCAGTACCGACTTCAATGAGCAGTTCTTC. It is translated as CASTDFNEQFF.

This clonotype occurred many times. One end of the junction fails to match germline, which may point to a read error. The chain has TRBV20-1 and TRBJ1-1; tentative D call: TRBD1 (5 bases). In germline, CDR1 is DFQATT, CDR2 SNEGSKA (reference sequence). The length of the CDR3 is 15 residues. CDR3 DNA: TGCAGTGCCAGAGTCGGGGGGGGTGTGGGCACTGAAGCTTTCTTT. Residues: CSARVGGGVGTEAFF.

This clonotype occurred many times. J is TRBJ1-2 and V is TRBV5-1; the D is unclear. Germline CDR1 reads SGHRS; CDR2 reads YFSETQ. V was cut by 1 base and J by 10 bases, with 11 bases left in between. The CDR3 is 12 amino acids. CDR3 amino acids: CASSLFPGSYTF. Written as DNA, the CDR3 is TGCGCCAGCAGCTTGTTTCCAGGATCCTACACCTTC.

This clonotype appeared a few times. This CDR3 is CASSLSAVQETQYF. The CDR3 coding sequence is TGTGCCAGCAGCTTATCCGCGGTCCAAGAGACCCAGTACTTC. This chain links TRBV7-9 with TRBJ2-5; no clear D. Germline CDR1 SEHNR, CDR2 FQNEAQ (reference sequence). V dropped 2 bases and J dropped 1 base, with 8 bases sitting between them. The CDR3 runs to 14 residues. The entire variable domain, with the rest obtained from reference TRBV7-9 and TRBJ2-5, is as follows: DTGVSQNPRHKITKRGQNVTFRCDPISEHNRLYWYRQTLGQGPEFLTYFQNEAQLEKSRLLSDRFSAERPKGSFSTLEIQRTEQGDSAMYLCASSLSAVQETQYFGPGTRLLVL.

This chain joins TRBV11-2 and TRBJ1-3, with D possibly being TRBD1 (6 bases). V lost 4 bases, J lost 5 bases, and 15 bases lay in between. The V gene's germline CDR1 is SGHAT and CDR2 FQNNGV. The CDR3 sequence is 15 residues long. The DNA of the CDR3 is TGTGCCAGCAGCTATACAGGGCGAATTAGAAACACCATATATTTT. Amino acids: CASSYTGRIRNTIYF.

This clonotype was picked up a small number of times. The V gene is TRBV5-1, the J gene TRBJ2-5; TRBD2 matches at 13 bases. The CDR3 has 16 amino acids. Germline V gene data show CDR1 as SGHRS and CDR2 as YFSETQ. The ends lost 4 bases at V and 0 bases at J; junction bases unmatched: 3. This CDR3 reads CASSILAGGYQETQYF. CDR3 DNA: TGCGCCAGCAGCATACTAGCGGGAGGGTACCAAGAGACCCAGTACTTC.

The genes are TRBV28 and TRBJ2-7, with D possibly being TRBD1 or TRBD2 (6 bases each). This CDR3 has 14 residues. The germline V gene has CDR1 MDHEN and CDR2 SYDVKM. V was pared by 6 bases and J by 6 bases, with 18 bases between. DNA for the CDR3: TGTGCCAGCAGGCTAGGGGGGACTTGGGGCGAGCAGTACTTC. It encodes CASRLGGTWGEQYF.

The chain has TRBV4-2 and TRBJ2-1; D is unresolved. CDR3 length equals 17 residues. Trimming left V 0 bases short and J 0 bases short, with 12 bases between. CDR1 LGHNA and CDR2 YNFKEQ come from the germline V gene. CDR3 in amino acids: CASSQDLERLSYNEQFF. The CDR3 coding sequence is TGTGCCAGCAGCCAAGATCTTGAGCGCCTCTCCTACAATGAGCAGTTCTTC.

The chain employs TRBV7-2 and TRBJ2-7; TRBD1 agrees at 8 bases. The J segment lost 5 bases and the V segment lost 5 bases, leaving 8 bases of the junction unmatched. Germline CDR1 and CDR2: SGHTA and FQGNSA. This CDR3 spans 14 amino acids. The CDR3 sequence is CASSLDRASHEQYF. CDR3 sequence (DNA): TGTGCCAGCAGCCTGGACAGGGCATCCCACGAGCAGTACTTC.

This clonotype was seen many times. This chain links TRBV7-2 with TRBJ2-5, with D tentatively TRBD1 (5 bases). This CDR3 contains 16 residues. V was cut by 3 bases and J by 1 base, with 15 bases left in between. CDR1 and CDR2 (germline): SGHTA, FQGNSA. CDR3 in amino acids: CASSLTLDSLQETQYF. The CDR3 coding sequence is TGTGCCAGCAGCTTGACCTTAGACAGCCTCCAAGAGACCCAGTACTTC.